Listed below are T cell receptor beta chains from one sample, sequenced in a study of blood T cell repertoires in COVID-19. The method was immunoSEQ multiplex PCR; TCRdb's version includes in-frame clones alone and lacks a portion of them. The sample lists approximately 270,000 clones, approximately 90% seen once, with 4.1% in the top ten. Sequenced material: PBMCs or T cells enriched from blood (not recorded which). These receptors originate from a woman in her twenties or thirties with acute COVID-19. Each CDR3 is given with its conserved first and last residue. A D gene is named only where the DNA matches it firmly. Clone size appears in some rows only: once, few, many, or a class for an expanded clone.

size: .; D: TRBD1; V: TRBV4-2; J: TRBJ1-6; CDR3: CASSQDLPQQGARSPLHF; DNA: TGTGCCAGCAGCCAAGACCTCCCCCAGCAGGGGGCTCGATCACCCCTCCACTTT
size: .; D: .; V: TRBV7-8; J: TRBJ2-3; CDR3: CASSQASGVRGNTDTQYF; DNA: TGTGCCAGCAGCCAAGCTTCTGGGGTACGCGGGAACACAGATACGCAGTATTTT
size: .; D: TRBD1; V: TRBV7-2; J: TRBJ2-7; CDR3: CASRGRDRAYEQYF; DNA: TGTGCCAGCAGAGGCCGGGACAGGGCCTACGAGCAGTACTTC
size: .; D: .; V: TRBV7-9; J: TRBJ1-6; CDR3: CASSLLGGTENSPLHF; DNA: TGTGCCAGCAGCTTATTGGGGGGGACGGAAAATTCACCCCTCCACTTT
size: .; D: .; V: TRBV19; J: TRBJ1-5; CDR3: CASSPGWQPQHF; DNA: TGTGCCAGTAGTCCAGGGTGGCAGCCCCAGCATTTT
size: .; D: TRBD1; V: TRBV3-1/TRBV3-2; J: TRBJ2-3; CDR3: CASSLGQVVGTDTQYF; DNA: TGTGCCAGCAGCCTCGGACAGGTCGTGGGTACAGATACGCAGTATTTT
size: .; D: TRBD1; V: TRBV7-6; J: TRBJ2-3; CDR3: CASSLQGSTDTQYF; DNA: TGTGCCAGCAGCCTACAGGGGAGCACAGATACGCAGTATTTT
size: .; D: .; V: TRBV30; J: TRBJ1-1; CDR3: CAWSVQNGPEAFF; DNA: TGTGCCTGGAGTGTACAAAATGGGCCTGAAGCTTTCTTT
size: .; D: TRBD2; V: TRBV27; J: TRBJ2-3; CDR3: CASSLAGTSTYTDTQYF; DNA: TGTGCCAGCAGTTTAGCCGGGACTAGCACTTACACAGATACGCAGTATTTT
size: .; D: TRBD2; V: TRBV27; J: TRBJ2-7; CDR3: CASSFPGLAGASYEQYF; DNA: TGTGCCAGCAGTTTCCCCGGTCTAGCGGGGGCCTCCTACGAGCAGTACTTC
size: .; D: TRBD1; V: TRBV27; J: TRBJ1-1; CDR3: CASSQGANTEAFF; DNA: TGTGCCAGCAGTCAGGGGGCGAACACTGAAGCTTTCTTT
size: .; D: .; V: TRBV7-2; J: TRBJ2-1; CDR3: CASSLALSPEQFF; DNA: TGTGCCAGCAGCTTAGCGCTGAGCCCTGAGCAGTTCTTC
size: once; D: .; V: TRBV28; J: TRBJ2-7; CDR3: CASRVGPGYEQYF; DNA: TGTGCCAGCAGGGTAGGGCCGGGGTACGAGCAGTACTTC
size: .; D: TRBD1; V: TRBV5-1; J: TRBJ1-5; CDR3: CASSEYGTGTNQPQHF; DNA: TGCGCCAGCAGCGAATACGGGACAGGAACGAATCAGCCCCAGCATTTT
size: .; D: .; V: TRBV11-3; J: TRBJ2-3; CDR3: CASSHQGVSTDTQYF; DNA: TGTGCCAGCAGCCACCAAGGAGTTAGCACAGATACGCAGTATTTT
size: .; D: TRBD1; V: TRBV19; J: TRBJ2-3; CDR3: CASSRQGQGAADTQYF; DNA: TGTGCCAGTAGTCGACAAGGACAGGGGGCCGCAGATACGCAGTATTTT
size: .; D: .; V: TRBV20-1; J: TRBJ1-1; CDR3: CSARQGAEAFF; DNA: TGCAGTGCCCGCCAGGGTGCTGAAGCTTTCTTT
size: once; D: TRBD1; V: TRBV19; J: TRBJ1-1; CDR3: CASSMTGGPATEAFF; DNA: TGTGCCAGTAGTATGACAGGGGGCCCCGCCACTGAAGCTTTCTTT
size: .; D: .; V: TRBV27; J: TRBJ2-3; CDR3: CASSKSGSRTDTQYF; DNA: TGTGCCAGCAGTAAATCCGGGTCTCGCACAGATACGCAGTATTTT
size: .; D: TRBD2; V: TRBV29-1; J: TRBJ2-1; CDR3: CSVDRELAAYNEQFF; DNA: TGCAGCGTTGATAGGGAACTAGCGGCCTACAATGAGCAGTTCTTC
size: .; D: TRBD2; V: TRBV6-5; J: TRBJ2-3; CDR3: CASSIAGAPDTQYF; DNA: TGTGCCAGCAGCATAGCGGGAGCCCCAGATACGCAGTATTTT
size: .; D: .; V: TRBV18; J: TRBJ2-7; CDR3: CASSFRDSSYEQYF; DNA: TGTGCCAGCTCATTCCGGGACTCGAGCTACGAGCAGTACTTC
size: .; D: .; V: TRBV5-1; J: TRBJ2-2; CDR3: CASSLDAGATGELFF; DNA: TGCGCCAGCAGCTTGGATGCAGGGGCCACCGGGGAGCTGTTTTTT
size: .; D: .; V: TRBV28; J: TRBJ1-4; CDR3: CASSEGGASIEKLFF; DNA: TGTGCCAGTTCGGAGGGGGGGGCGTCGATTGAAAAACTGTTTTTT
size: .; D: TRBD1; V: TRBV2; J: TRBJ1-3; CDR3: CASRATGGGGNTIYF; DNA: TGTGCCAGCAGAGCTACAGGGGGCGGTGGAAACACCATATATTTT
size: .; D: .; V: TRBV7-3; J: TRBJ2-1; CDR3: CASSFDGRVSYNEQFF; DNA: TGTGCCAGCAGCTTTGATGGCAGGGTCTCCTACAATGAGCAGTTCTTC
size: .; D: .; V: TRBV6-5; J: TRBJ1-2; CDR3: CARPPERENPYGYTF; DNA: TGTGCCAGGCCTCCAGAGCGAGAGAACCCCTATGGCTACACCTTC
size: .; D: TRBD1; V: TRBV7-9; J: TRBJ2-1; CDR3: CASSLGGRGQGNFF; DNA: TGTGCCAGCAGCTTAGGGGGGAGAGGACAGGGGAATTTCTTC
size: .; D: .; V: TRBV19; J: TRBJ1-4; CDR3: CASSMRTVPPEKLFF; DNA: TGTGCCAGTAGTATGCGGACAGTGCCCCCGGAAAAACTGTTTTTT
size: .; D: TRBD2; V: TRBV19; J: TRBJ2-3; CDR3: CASSPSRGVAGVLDTQYF; DNA: TGTGCCAGTAGTCCAAGCCGGGGGGTAGCGGGAGTTTTGGATACGCAGTATTTT
size: few; D: .; V: TRBV24-1; J: TRBJ1-5; CDR3: CATSDSNQPQHF; DNA: TGTGCCACCAGTGATTCAAATCAGCCCCAGCATTTT
size: .; D: TRBD1; V: TRBV19; J: TRBJ2-1; CDR3: CASSIGQGAGYEQFF; DNA: TGTGCCAGTAGTATAGGGCAGGGGGCTGGATATGAGCAGTTCTTC
size: .; D: .; V: TRBV3-1/TRBV3-2; J: TRBJ2-2; CDR3: CASSQGFGSFAGELFF; DNA: TGTGCCAGCAGCCAAGGTTTTGGTAGCTTCGCCGGGGAGCTGTTTTTT
size: once; D: TRBD1; V: TRBV18; J: TRBJ2-1; CDR3: CASSPGQGRYEQFF; DNA: TGTGCCAGCTCACCTGGACAGGGAAGATATGAGCAGTTCTTC
size: .; D: TRBD1; V: TRBV6-6; J: TRBJ2-7; CDR3: CASSKPGQNYEQYF; DNA: TGTGCCAGCAGTAAACCGGGACAGAACTACGAGCAGTACTTC
size: .; D: TRBD2; V: TRBV6-5; J: TRBJ2-3; CDR3: CASSYRGLAGDTQYF; DNA: TGTGCCAGCAGTTACAGAGGACTAGCGGGAGATACGCAGTATTTT